This T cell receptor beta chain comes out of a study of blood T cell repertoires in COVID-19. As handled by the study authors: Reference gene primers were amplified, and this amplification served to estimate nucleated cell counts. This table comes from immunoSEQ multiplex PCR, and its TCRdb copy is limited to in-frame clones, with some not included. The DNA gave D and trimming, while V, J and clone size come from that table. The top ten clones hold 10% to 15% of a sample with 85,000 to 110,000 clones, 84% of them seen once. The ends lost 2 bases at V and 0 bases at J; junction bases unmatched: 9. This CDR3 is built from 18 residues. Germline CDR1 KGHDR, CDR2 SFDVKD.

The source is a human donor in a cohort sampled during active or convalescent COVID-19. The specimen was peripheral blood. The rearrangement joins TRBV24-1 to TRBJ2-3; 8 bases line up with TRBD1. The CDR3 loop reads CATSDYQPGTGSTDTQYF. CDR3 DNA sequence: TGTGCCACCAGTGATTATCAACCCGGGACAGGCAGCACAGATACGCAGTATTTT.